The clone carrying this T cell receptor (beta chain) was seen a handful of times. This specimen comes from a study of blood T cell repertoires in COVID-19. Study-wide context: The United States, Italy and Spain supplied acute and convalescent COVID-19 samples. Sources were T cells, B-cell-depleted T cells, or PBMCs; the material itself was cDNA or gDNA.

The CDR3 is 16 amino acids. V lost 0 bases, J lost 1 base, and 11 bases lay in between. The germline V gene has CDR1 LGHNA and CDR2 YSLEER. Under the authors' procedure: Amplification of reference gene primers provided the estimated nucleated cell counts. Sequencing used immunoSEQ multiplex PCR; TCRdb keeps in-frame clones, though not all of them. D and trimming were read from the DNA, whereas the V and J calls and clone size are those reported in that table. The table shows about 94,000 clones, with about 74% occurring only once. Sequences were obtained from peripheral blood. The chain recombines TRBV4-3 with TRBJ2-3; unclear D gene. This receptor was obtained from a human donor in a cohort sampled during active COVID-19. The CDR3 sequence: CASSQEPLSRTDTQYF. The CDR3 coding sequence is TGCGCCAGCAGCCAAGAACCCCTATCCCGCACAGATACGCAGTATTTT.